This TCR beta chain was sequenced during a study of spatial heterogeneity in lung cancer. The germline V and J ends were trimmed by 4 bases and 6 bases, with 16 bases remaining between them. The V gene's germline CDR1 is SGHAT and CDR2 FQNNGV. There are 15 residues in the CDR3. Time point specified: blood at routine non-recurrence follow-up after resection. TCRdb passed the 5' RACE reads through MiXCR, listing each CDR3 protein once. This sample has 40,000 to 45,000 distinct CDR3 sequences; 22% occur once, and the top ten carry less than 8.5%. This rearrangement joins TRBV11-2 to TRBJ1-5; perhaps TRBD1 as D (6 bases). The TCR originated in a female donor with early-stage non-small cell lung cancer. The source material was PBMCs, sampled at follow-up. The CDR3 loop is CASSSDSLGGQPQHF. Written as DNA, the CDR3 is TGTGCCAGCAGCTCGGACTCCCTAGGGGGTCAGCCCCAGCATTTT.